Following are 13 T cell receptor beta chains from one sample sequenced in a study of T-cell reconstitution after alpha-beta-depleted transplantation in children. Unique molecular identifiers were incorporated during preparation of the TCRbeta library. MiXCR, applied by TCRdb to the PCR reads, yields one record per CDR3 protein. Among hundreds of thousands of distinct CDR3 sequences, around 13% were seen once, and the ten largest hold about 0.79%. The specimen comprised PBMCs, sampled before TCRalphabeta/CD19-depleted stem cell transplant. The source is a girl aged 2-10 years with congenital amegakaryocytic thrombocytopenia, due to receive a stem cell transplant.

The chain recombines TRBV5-1 with TRBJ2-7; possibly TRBD2 for D (6 bases). CDR1 and CDR2 from the germline V gene are SGHRS and YFSETQ. This CDR3 contains 14 residues. V shed 3 bases and J shed 1 base, with 11 bases lying between them. The CDR3 DNA reads as TGCGCCAGCAGCTGGGCGGAGGGGTCCTACGAGCAGTACTTC. It translates to CASSWAEGSYEQYF.

This chain links TRBV7-2 with TRBJ1-5; D call uncertain. The CDR3 runs 15 residues. Trimming stripped 1 base from V and 0 bases from J, with 7 bases between. CDR1 is SGHTA, CDR2 FQGNSA, per germline. In nucleotides, the CDR3 is TGTGCCAGCAGCTTAGAGAGTTATAGCAATCAGCCCCAGCATTTT. It is translated as CASSLESYSNQPQHF.

This clonotype was counted only a few times. The gene calls are TRBV7-2 and TRBJ2-1; no firm D call. The germline V gene has CDR1 SGHTA and CDR2 FQGNSA. The V gene lost 1 base and the J gene lost 7 bases, with 11 bases spanning the gap. The CDR3 extends over 14 amino acids. CDR3 sequence (DNA): TGTGCCAGCAGCTTAGAGGTTTCGGAGAATGAGCAGTTCTTC. It translates to CASSLEVSENEQFF.

The chain has TRBV12-3 or TRBV12-4 and TRBJ2-1; D is uncertain. The CDR3 sequence is 14 residues long. Trimming pared 6 bases from V and 2 bases from J, leaving 11 bases between. CDR3 coding DNA: TGTGCCAGCAGAACTCAGGTAACCTACAATGAGCAGTTCTTC. Amino acid sequence: CASRTQVTYNEQFF.

The CDR3: CASSPNSPQETQYF. The CDR3 coding sequence is TGTGCCAGCAGTCCCAACTCCCCACAAGAGACCCAGTACTTC. The rearrangement joins TRBV12-3 or TRBV12-4 to TRBJ2-5; D gene ambiguous. There are 14 residues in the CDR3. Trimming cost V 5 bases and J 2 bases, with 12 bases left between them.

This clonotype was recorded many times. This sequence joins TRBV12-3 or TRBV12-4 and TRBJ2-7; D not certain. Trimming stripped 6 bases from V and 0 bases from J, with 12 bases between. The CDR3 spans 14 residues. The CDR3: CASSSQVTSYEQYF. The CDR3 nucleotides are TGTGCCAGCAGCTCCCAGGTTACCTCCTACGAGCAGTACTTC.

There are many counts of this clonotype. V usage is TRBV29-1 and J usage is TRBJ1-4; weak D call: TRBD1 (5 bases). The germline V gene has CDR1 SQVTM and CDR2 ANQGSEA. The CDR3 totals 13 residues. Trimming shortened V by 4 bases and J by 4 bases, and 10 bases separated the two germline ends. The CDR3 DNA is TGCAGCGTTGGGGGGTTGAATAATGAAAAACTGTTTTTT. Its protein product is CSVGGLNNEKLFF.

This clonotype appeared a few times. The chain carries TRBV7-9 and TRBJ2-7, with TRBD1 matching 12 bases. From germline, CDR1 is SEHNR and CDR2 FQNEAQ (reference sequence). The CDR3 length is 15 residues. V was pared by 5 bases and J by 6 bases, with 8 bases of the junction left unmatched. CDR3 coding DNA: TGTGCCAGCAGCCAAACCGGGACAGGGGGCTTCGAGCAGTACTTC. This sequence encodes CASSQTGTGGFEQYF. The complete variable domain, with remaining parts taken from reference TRBV7-9 and TRBJ2-7, reads DTGVSQNPRHKITKRGQNVTFRCDPISEHNRLYWYRQTLGQGPEFLTYFQNEAQLEKSRLLSDRFSAERPKGSFSTLEIQRTEQGDSAMYLCASSQTGTGGFEQYFGPGTRLTVT.

This chain connects TRBV5-5 to TRBJ2-7; D gene ambiguous. CDR1 is SGHKS and CDR2 is YYEKEE in the germline V gene (reference sequence). This CDR3 has 13 amino acids. Deletions cut 3 bases from V and 6 bases from J, with 13 bases between. The CDR3 region is CASSSWTDVEQYF. The DNA for the CDR3 is TGTGCCAGCAGCTCGTGGACGGACGTCGAGCAGTACTTC.

The rearrangement joins TRBV29-1 to TRBJ1-2; D possibly corresponds to TRBD1 (5 bases). The CDR3 is 13 residues long. CDR1 is SQVTM and CDR2 is ANQGSEA in the germline V gene. V lost 5 bases and J lost 1, with 11 bases in between. Written as DNA, the CDR3 is TGCAGCGTTCGATCGCAGGGTAACTATGGCTACACCTTC. This codes for CSVRSQGNYGYTF.

In this sample, this clonotype turned up many times. The chain combines TRBV12-3 or TRBV12-4 with TRBJ1-2, with 8 bases fitting TRBD1. J gave up 8 bases and V 6 bases, and 5 bases lay outside the gene matches. The CDR3 loop spans 12 amino acids. The CDR3 nucleotides read TGTGCCAGCAGCTTCGGACAGGGAGGCTACACCTTC. It is translated as CASSFGQGGYTF.

This clonotype was detected only a few times. The chain combines TRBV10-3 with TRBJ2-7, with 10 bases aligning to TRBD1. Trimming cost V 6 bases and J 0 bases; bases outside gene matches: 2. The length of the CDR3 is 14 residues. Per the germline V gene, CDR1 is ENHRY and CDR2 is SYGVKD. The CDR3 DNA reads TGTGCCATCAGCGGGACAGGGGACTCCTACGAGCAGTACTTC. This translates into CAISGTGDSYEQYF.

Ten or more counts support this clonotype. The chain is built from TRBV10-3 and TRBJ2-1; D is ambiguous. The CDR3 sequence is 16 residues long. CDR1 is ENHRY, CDR2 SYGVKD, per germline. The germline V and J ends were trimmed by 3 bases and 3 bases, with 15 bases remaining between them. This CDR3 is CAISDAAFGNYNEQFF. CDR3 nucleotide sequence: TGTGCCATCAGTGATGCCGCTTTCGGCAACTACAATGAGCAGTTCTTC.